The 28 T cell receptor beta chains given below trace back to one sample, sequenced in a study of T cell responses to AZD1222 COVID-19 vaccine. The assay was immunoSEQ multiplex PCR, and TCRdb's table has in-frame clones only and misses some. The data show more than 100,000 clones, around 85% seen once. Sequenced here: peripheral blood, sampled 28 days after the second dose of the MenACWY control vaccine. The source is an adult who received the MenACWY meningococcal vaccine as a control.

The chain couples TRBV30 to TRBJ2-7, with 8 bases fitting TRBD2. CDR3 length: 13 amino acids. The germline CDR1 and CDR2 sequences are GTSNPN and SVGIG (reference sequence). V dropped 6 bases and J dropped 3; count of bases not matched to a gene: 7. This chain's CDR3 is CACLSSGSYEQYF. The CDR3 DNA reads as TGTGCCTGCCTATCGAGCGGGAGCTACGAGCAGTACTTC.

The chain recombines TRBV5-4 with TRBJ1-1; maybe TRBD1 (5 bases). The CDR3 extends over 14 amino acids. Germline assignment: CDR1 SGHNT and CDR2 YYREEE (reference sequence). Between the trimmed V and J ends, which lost 1 base and 3 bases, there was a span of 10 bases. The CDR3 DNA sequence: TGTGCCAGCAGCTTGCCAGGGACGGACACTGAAGCTTTCTTT. Its protein product is CASSLPGTDTEAFF. The full variable domain, with the rest looked up from reference TRBV5-4 and TRBJ1-1, is ETGVTQSPTHLIKTRGQQVTLRCSSQSGHNTVSWYQQALGQGPQFIFQYYREEENGRGNFPPRFSGLQFPNYSSELNVNALELDDSALYLCASSLPGTDTEAFFGQGTRLTVV.

The rearrangement uses TRBV29-1 and TRBJ1-2; D possibly corresponds to TRBD1 (6 bases). Trimming pared 4 bases from V and 2 bases from J, leaving 14 bases between. Looked up from germline, CDR1 is SQVTM and CDR2 is ANQGSEA. The length of the CDR3 is 14 residues. The CDR3: CSVAGGPPNYGYTF. DNA for the CDR3: TGCAGCGTTGCTGGGGGGCCACCGAACTATGGCTACACCTTC.

The chain recombines TRBV4-1 with TRBJ1-2, with 9 bases lining up with TRBD1. This CDR3 comprises 14 residues. With V trimmed by 6 bases and J by 2 bases, 4 bases remained unmatched. Germline loops: CDR1 MGHRA, CDR2 YSYEKL. The CDR3 sequence is CASSRTGENYGYTF. The CDR3 DNA follows: TGCGCCAGCAGTCGGACAGGGGAAAACTATGGCTACACCTTC.

The chain links TRBV11-3 to TRBJ2-7; D perhaps matches TRBD2 (5 bases). The CDR3 contains 14 residues. Germline V gene data show CDR1 as SGHNT and CDR2 as YENEEA. V dropped 4 bases and J dropped 6 bases, with 16 bases sitting between them. Written as DNA, the CDR3 is TGTGCCAGCAGCTCACCCGGTGGCCGGGGCGAGCAGTACTTC. This codes for CASSSPGGRGEQYF.

The chain has TRBV5-4 and TRBJ2-7; possibly TRBD1 or TRBD2 for D (5 bases each). Germline CDR1 is SGHNT and CDR2 is YYREEE (reference sequence). Trimming removed 2 bases at V and 5 bases at J, with 11 bases between. This CDR3 is 13 amino acids long. CDR3 nucleotides: TGTGCCAGCAGCTTTTGGGGGAGAGACGAGCAGTACTTC. Amino acids: CASSFWGRDEQYF.

V gene TRBV28 combines with J gene TRBJ1-5; no clear D. This CDR3 region has 17 residues. From germline, CDR1 is MDHEN and CDR2 SYDVKM. The V end lost 0 bases, the J end lost 1 base, and 13 bases lay between the germline ends. The CDR3 sequence is CASSLWRLDRSNQPQHF. The CDR3 DNA reads TGTGCCAGCAGTTTATGGAGGTTGGACCGAAGCAATCAGCCCCAGCATTTT.

CDR3 DNA sequence: TGTGCCAGCAGTGAGAGTTTTGGCACAGATACGCAGTATTTT. Translation gives CASSESFGTDTQYF. The V and J genes are TRBV6-4 and TRBJ2-3; D is unclear. The CDR3 covers 14 residues. Per germline, CDR1 MRHNA and CDR2 SNTAGT. The V and J ends lost 3 bases and 1 base respectively, with 8 bases between them.

This clone was detected a few times. CDR3 DNA sequence: TGTGCCAGCAGTTTGGACACTAACTATGGCTACACCTTC. Encoded protein: CASSLDTNYGYTF. The rearrangement joins TRBV12-3 or TRBV12-4 to TRBJ1-2; perhaps TRBD1 as D (5 bases). The CDR3 runs 13 residues. The V end lost 3 bases, the J end lost 0 bases, and 5 bases lay between the germline ends.

This clone was detected only a few times. The chain is built from TRBV5-1 and TRBJ1-1, with 11 bases matching TRBD1. This CDR3 region has 14 residues. With 4 bases clipped from V and 5 bases from J, the junction kept 4 bases outside the gene matches. In germline, CDR1 is SGHRS, CDR2 YFSETQ. The CDR3 region has the DNA TGCGCCAGCAGCCGGGGACAGGGGGGAACTGAAGCTTTCTTT. It specifies CASSRGQGGTEAFF.

The chain has TRBV10-3 and TRBJ1-2, with D maybe TRBD1 (5 bases). CDR1 is ENHRY, CDR2 SYGVKD, per germline. Trimming cost V 1 base and J 0 bases, with 33 bases left between them. There are 23 residues in the CDR3. The CDR3 DNA reads as TGTGCCATCAGTGAGTGGGACCTGGGCAGTGATAACCTAACTAGGCGCTCTAACTATGGCTACACCTTC. Its protein is CAISEWDLGSDNLTRRSNYGYTF.

The chain employs TRBV15 and TRBJ1-2, with D perhaps matching TRBD1 (5 bases). The CDR3 has 14 amino acids. V was clipped by 1 base and J by 2 bases, with 8 bases between them. Germline-derived CDR1 and CDR2 are LNHNV and YYDKDF (reference sequence). CDR3 region: CATSRGGDNYGYTF. The CDR3 coding sequence is TGTGCCACCAGCAGAGGGGGGGACAACTATGGCTACACCTTC.

The chain has TRBV2 and TRBJ1-5; 8 bases align to TRBD1. Germline values: CDR1 SNHLY, CDR2 FYNNEI. After removal of 8 bases from V and 4 bases from J, the junction contained 7 bases not matched to a gene. This CDR3 region has 14 residues. The CDR3 region is CASGWDRLNQPQHF. The DNA for the CDR3 is TGTGCCAGCGGATGGGACAGGTTGAATCAGCCCCAGCATTTT.

The genes are TRBV6-5 and TRBJ2-7; D uncertain. The CDR3 sequence is 14 residues long. The germline V and J ends were trimmed by 7 bases and 2 bases, with 15 bases remaining between them. CDR1 and CDR2 (germline): MNHEY, SVGAGI. CDR3 sequence: CASTDPHYTYEQYF. The CDR3 coding sequence is TGTGCCAGCACCGACCCCCACTATACCTACGAGCAGTACTTC.

The chain couples TRBV4-1 to TRBJ2-7; perhaps TRBD1 as D (6 bases). This CDR3 is 13 amino acids long. The V end lost 5 bases, the J end lost 2 bases, and 10 bases lay between the germline ends. Germline V lookup: CDR1 MGHRA, CDR2 YSYEKL. The DNA of the CDR3 is TGCGCCAGCAGCTGGGGGCGGGCCTACGAGCAGTACTTC. Translation: CASSWGRAYEQYF.

This chain joins TRBV7-3 and TRBJ2-3, with no clear D. Germline CDR1 SGHTA, CDR2 FQGTGA. Trimming left V 6 bases short and J 5 bases short, with 21 bases between. This CDR3 is built from 16 residues. CDR3 DNA sequence: TGTGCCAGCAGTCGAACCCGAGCGAGGCTCGGAGATACGCAGTATTTT. It encodes CASSRTRARLGDTQYF.

This rearrangement joins TRBV5-1 to TRBJ1-5; D is perhaps TRBD1 (6 bases). The CDR3 is 14 amino acids. V lost 3 bases to trimming and J lost 7 bases, with 14 bases between them. Germline loops: CDR1 SGHRS, CDR2 YFSETQ. CDR3 amino acids: CASSSDSGAQPQHF. CDR3 DNA: TGCGCCAGCAGCTCGGACTCGGGGGCGCAGCCCCAGCATTTT. Drawing the rest from reference TRBV5-1 and TRBJ1-5, the complete variable domain is KAGVTQTPRYLIKTRGQQVTLSCSPISGHRSVSWYQQTPGQGLQFLFEYFSETQRNKGNFPGRFSGRQFSNSRSEMNVSTLELGDSALYLCASSSDSGAQPQHFGDGTRLSIL.

The chain employs TRBV15 and TRBJ2-7; D is unresolved. The CDR3 loop spans 14 amino acids. V was shortened by 0 bases and J by 5 bases, with 11 bases between the two germline ends. Germline V gene sequence: CDR1 LNHNV, CDR2 YYDKDF (reference sequence). CDR3 in DNA: TGTGCCACCAGCAGAGATTCTGAATACCACGAGCAGTACTTC. Its protein is CATSRDSEYHEQYF.

The V gene is TRBV18, the J gene TRBJ1-5, with 8 positions matching TRBD1. Losses at the gene ends were 4 bases for V and 6 bases for J; bases not matched to a gene: 11. Germline loops: CDR1 KGHSH, CDR2 LQKENI. This CDR3 contains 16 residues. CDR3 DNA: TGTGCCAGCTCACGATTGTCCCCAGGGGGCGGTCAGCCCCAGCATTTT. It specifies CASSRLSPGGGQPQHF.

The V call is TRBV4-3, the J call TRBJ2-6; D uncertain. CDR1 and CDR2 from the germline V gene are LGHNA and YSLEER. The CDR3 consists of 14 residues. V dropped 4 bases and J dropped 0 bases, with 4 bases sitting between them. The CDR3 sequence: CASSPYSGANVLTF. The DNA for the CDR3 is TGCGCCAGCAGCCCCTACTCTGGGGCCAACGTCCTGACTTTC.

CDR3 nucleotide sequence: TGTGCCAGCAGCTCTGGATCGCGGTATAATTCACCCCTCCACTTT. This sequence encodes CASSSGSRYNSPLHF. This chain connects TRBV9 to TRBJ1-6; D remains unclear. The V gene lost 4 bases and the J gene lost 4 bases, with 12 bases spanning the gap. Germline values: CDR1 SGDLS, CDR2 YYNGEE. The CDR3 contains 15 residues.

In this sample, this clone turned up a few times. The V call is TRBV5-1, the J call TRBJ1-3, with D perhaps TRBD1 (6 bases). The CDR3 is 17 residues long. Trimming removed 0 bases at V and 0 bases at J, with 13 bases between. Germline V gives CDR1 SGHRS, CDR2 YFSETQ. The CDR3 DNA reads TGCGCCAGCAGCTTGGCCGCGACAGGCTCCTCTGGAAACACCATATATTTT. Protein product: CASSLAATGSSGNTIYF. The full variable domain, completed using reference TRBV5-1 and TRBJ1-3, is KAGVTQTPRYLIKTRGQQVTLSCSPISGHRSVSWYQQTPGQGLQFLFEYFSETQRNKGNFPGRFSGRQFSNSRSEMNVSTLELGDSALYLCASSLAATGSSGNTIYFGEGSWLTVV.

The genes are TRBV3-1 (or the pseudogene TRBV3-2) and TRBJ1-2; the match to TRBD1 covers 7 bases. The V gene's germline CDR1 is LGHDT and CDR2 YNNKEL (reference sequence). V trimming: 5 bases; J trimming: 6 bases; junction bases outside the gene matches: 12. The CDR3 runs to 15 residues. In nucleotides, the CDR3 is TGTGCCAGCAGCATACAGGGGAGGAATTTTCATGGCTACACCTTC. Its translation is CASSIQGRNFHGYTF.

This chain connects TRBV7-3 to TRBJ1-1; a weak D match, TRBD1 (6 bases). Germline V gene data show CDR1 as SGHTA and CDR2 as FQGTGA. The CDR3 consists of 13 residues. The V and J ends lost 5 bases and 4 bases respectively, with 11 bases between them. The CDR3 DNA is TGTGCCAGCAGCACCTCCAGGGGCACTGAAGCTTTCTTT. Translated, it gives CASSTSRGTEAFF.

The CDR3: CARTDWDRGFSGNTIYF. In DNA, the CDR3 is TGTGCCAGGACCGATTGGGACAGGGGCTTTAGTGGAAACACCATATATTTT. The V and J genes are TRBV14 and TRBJ1-3; 10 bases are shared with TRBD1. The CDR3 length is 17 residues. V was pared by 9 bases and J by 3 bases, with 14 bases of the junction left unmatched. Germline CDR1 and CDR2: SGHDN and FVKESK. The variable domain in full, with the rest retrieved from reference TRBV14 and TRBJ1-3, is EAGVTQFPSHSVIEKGQTVTLRCDPISGHDNLYWYRRVMGKEIKFLLHFVKESKQDESGMPNNRFLAERTGGTYSTLKVQPAELEDSGVYFCARTDWDRGFSGNTIYFGEGSWLTVV.

This rearrangement joins TRBV5-4 to TRBJ2-6; D remains ambiguous. CDR1 and CDR2 from the germline V gene are SGHNT and YYREEE (reference sequence). V gave up 0 bases and J gave up 1 base, with 11 bases separating them. The CDR3 has 17 amino acids. The CDR3 sequence is CASSLAISSSGANVLTF. The CDR3 bases are TGTGCCAGCAGCTTGGCAATCTCGAGTTCTGGGGCCAACGTCCTGACTTTC.

This sequence joins TRBV24-1 and TRBJ2-1; the D gene is possibly TRBD1 (7 bases). Germline V gives CDR1 KGHDR, CDR2 SFDVKD. The CDR3 is made up of 16 amino acids. With 3 bases removed from V and 3 bases from J, the gap between germline ends came to 14 bases. The CDR3 loop is CATSDGGTAIYNEQFF. CDR3 sequence (DNA): TGTGCCACCAGTGATGGCGGGACAGCTATCTACAATGAGCAGTTCTTC.

The gene calls are TRBV5-1 and TRBJ2-3, with 12 bases identical to TRBD2. Germline lookup yields CDR1 SGHRS and CDR2 YFSETQ. Unmatched junction bases numbered 5, after V lost 5 bases and J lost 4 bases. The CDR3 has 15 residues. CDR3 bases: TGCGCCAGCAGGACTAGCGGGGGTTGGTCAGATACGCAGTATTTT. Its translation: CASRTSGGWSDTQYF. Complete variable domain (other parts from reference TRBV5-1 and TRBJ2-3): KAGVTQTPRYLIKTRGQQVTLSCSPISGHRSVSWYQQTPGQGLQFLFEYFSETQRNKGNFPGRFSGRQFSNSRSEMNVSTLELGDSALYLCASRTSGGWSDTQYFGPGTRLTVL.